This T cell receptor (beta chain) was observed in a study of CD8 T cells in ankylosing spondylitis. Overall study findings and caveats: Blood of patients with ankylosing spondylitis appeared to be characterized by a TCR beta motif of seven or eight highly homologous variants.

MiXCR, run by TCRdb on the 5' RACE reads, gives a single entry per CDR3 protein. Of tens of thousands of distinct CDR3 sequences in the sample, over 6.5% are singletons; the top ten hold 25% to 35%. The V gene's germline CDR1 is SGHTA and CDR2 FQGNSA. V lost 6 bases to trimming and J lost 2 bases; unmatched junction nucleotides: 3. This CDR3 comprises 14 residues. This clonotype was seen more than once but under ten times. Its antigen is still unknown. V and J are TRBV7-2 and TRBJ2-2; 7 nucleotides agree with TRBD2. Material for sequencing was blood. The clonotype comes from a male donor with ankylosing spondylitis or in good health (not recorded which). The CDR3, as DNA: TGTGCCAGCAGGGGGAGGGCCAACACCGGGGAGCTGTTTTTT. Translation: CASRGRANTGELFF. Looking up the rest from reference TRBV7-2 and TRBJ2-2 gives the full variable domain: GAGVSQSPSNKVTEKGKDVELRCDPISGHTALYWYRQSLGQGLEFLIYFQGNSAPDKSGLPSDRFSAERTGGSVSTLTIQRTQQEDSAVYLCASRGRANTGELFFGEGSRLTVL.